These T cell receptor beta chains were read from a single sample in a study of regulatory T cells in long-lasting Graves disease. TCRdb redid the calling of the multiplex PCR reads with MiXCR, one entry per CDR3 protein. The repertoire has fewer than 550,000 distinct CDR3 sequences, 16% of them found once; the top ten carry approximately 22%. These same records also appear under a second study, on T cells in Graves' hyperthyroidism and ophthalmopathy.

The sample consisted of peripheral blood mononuclear cells (PBMCs), taken at new diagnosis, from a patient treated with antithyroid drugs. The source is a woman aged 18-35 years with Graves disease. The CDR3 runs from the conserved cysteine through the conserved F or W. A D gene is named only where the DNA matches it firmly. The listing skips clone size in some rows; elsewhere it reads once, few, many or a size class.

V,D,J,size,DNA,CDR3
TRBV7-2,NA,TRBJ2-1,NA,TGTGCCAGCAGTTCAGGGGCTCCGAGGGGGGGGCGGTCCTACAATGAGCAGTTCTTC,CASSSGAPRGGRSYNEQFF
TRBV12-3/TRBV12-4,TRBD1,TRBJ2-6,NA,TGTGCCAGCAGTCTTCTTGTGACAGGGGGTGCTGGGGCCAACGTCCTGACTTTC,CASSLLVTGGAGANVLTF
TRBV27,NA,TRBJ2-3,NA,TGTGCCAGCAGTTTGGGGCTCGGGGCCACAGATACGCAGTATTTT,CASSLGLGATDTQYF
TRBV7-9,TRBD1,TRBJ2-7,many,TGTGCCAGCAGCTTCTTCGACAGGGAATACGAGCAGTACTTC,CASSFFDREYEQYF
TRBV11-2,TRBD1,TRBJ2-1,NA,TGTGCCAGCAGCTTACCACAGGGGCGCGGTAATGAGCAGTTCTTC,CASSLPQGRGNEQFF
TRBV27,NA,TRBJ1-5,NA,TGTGCCAGCAGTCCAAGACGTAGCGATCAGCCCCAGCATTTT,CASSPRRSDQPQHF
TRBV14,TRBD1,TRBJ2-4,NA,TGTGCCAGCAAGGGACAGGGTTTAAACATTCAGTACTTC,CASKGQGLNIQYF
TRBV20-1,NA,TRBJ2-6,NA,TGCAGTGCTAGAGGGGGGACAATCATCTCTGGGGCCAACGTCCTGACTTTC,CSARGGTIISGANVLTF
TRBV7-2,TRBD2,TRBJ2-7,many,TGTGCCAGCAGCCGAACGCTAGCGGGGGCCTCCTGGGTGGGGGAGCAGTACTTC,CASSRTLAGASWVGEQYF
TRBV5-1,TRBD2,TRBJ2-7,many,TGCGCCAGCAGCATAACGGGACTAGCCTCCTACGAGCAGTACTTC,CASSITGLASYEQYF
TRBV5-8,NA,TRBJ2-2,NA,TGTGCCAGCAGCTTGGTTATGGAGGCCGGGGAGCTGTTTTTT,CASSLVMEAGELFF
TRBV7-2,TRBD2,TRBJ2-3,NA,TGTGCCAGCAGACCCAATCTAGCGGGAGTTTCAGATACGCAGTATTTT,CASRPNLAGVSDTQYF
TRBV5-1,TRBD1,TRBJ1-1,many,TGCGCCAGCAGCCAAATACGGCAGGGGGGCACTGAAGCTTTCTTT,CASSQIRQGGTEAFF